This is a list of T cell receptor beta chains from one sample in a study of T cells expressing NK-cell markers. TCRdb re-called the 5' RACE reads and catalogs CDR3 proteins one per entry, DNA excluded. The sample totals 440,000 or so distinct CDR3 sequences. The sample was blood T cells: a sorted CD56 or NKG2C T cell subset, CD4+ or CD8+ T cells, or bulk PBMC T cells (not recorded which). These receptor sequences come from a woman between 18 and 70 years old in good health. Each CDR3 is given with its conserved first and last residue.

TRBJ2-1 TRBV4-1 CASTSGPLHEQFF
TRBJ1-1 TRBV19 CATNREPMNTEAFF
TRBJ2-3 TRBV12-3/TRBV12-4 CASSPQSRDTQYF
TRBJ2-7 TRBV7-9 CASSLGDKSYEQYF
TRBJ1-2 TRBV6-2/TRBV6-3 CASSYSWIYGYTF
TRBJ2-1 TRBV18 CASSPSANNEQFF
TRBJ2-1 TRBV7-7 CASSLGDYNEQFF
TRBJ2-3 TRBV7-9 CASSLGVAGGDTQYF
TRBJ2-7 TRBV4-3 CASSQDSVAGLTGSYEQYF
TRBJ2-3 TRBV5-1 CASSLQGTGTTDTQYF
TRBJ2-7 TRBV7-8 CASSHIPGGYEQYF